These 8 T cell receptor beta chains were sequenced from one sample in a study of T-cell reconstitution after alpha-beta-depleted transplantation in children. A TCRbeta library incorporating unique molecular identifiers was prepared. Each CDR3 protein gets one entry after TCRdb re-called the PCR reads with MiXCR. The profile shows over 400,000 distinct CDR3 sequences, roughly two fifths of them singletons. The starting material was PBMCs, obtained before TCRalphabeta/CD19-depleted stem cell transplant. The source is a girl aged 2 to 9 with aplastic anemia, due to receive a stem cell transplant.

This chain's CDR3 is CSAPLGSSYNEQFF. The CDR3 region has the DNA TGCAGTGCCCCGCTAGGGAGCTCCTACAATGAGCAGTTCTTC. The chain uses TRBV20-1 and TRBJ2-1; perhaps TRBD2 as D (5 bases). The germline V and J ends were trimmed by 6 bases and 0 bases, with 12 bases remaining between them. In germline, CDR1 is DFQATT, CDR2 SNEGSKA (reference sequence). The CDR3 is made up of 14 amino acids.

CDR3 sequence (DNA): TGTGCCAGCAGCGAAAAAAGGGGACCTTCTGGGGCCAACGTCCTGACTTTC. As protein: CASSEKRGPSGANVLTF. The chain is built from TRBV6-1 and TRBJ2-6; D is tentatively TRBD1 or TRBD2 (5 bases each). The germline V and J ends were trimmed by 6 bases and 1 base, with 16 bases remaining between them. CDR1 is MNHNS and CDR2 is SASEGT in the germline V gene. CDR3 length: 17 amino acids.

The sample holds many counts of this clonotype. The J gene is TRBJ2-7, the V gene TRBV29-1, with TRBD2 matching over 8 bases. The J segment lost 0 bases and the V segment lost 6 bases, leaving 16 bases of the junction unmatched. Germline V CDR1 and CDR2: SQVTM, ANQGSEA. The CDR3 is 17 residues long. CDR3 bases: TGCAGCGTCGGTGGCCTAGCGGGTACTGTCAGCTCCTACGAGCAGTACTTC. This encodes CSVGGLAGTVSSYEQYF.

This clonotype was counted many times. This chain joins TRBV4-1 and TRBJ2-3; 9 bases align to TRBD2. Trimming at V came to 3 bases and at J to 4 bases, leaving 5 bases not matched to a gene. Germline V gene lookup returns CDR1 MGHRA and CDR2 YSYEKL. CDR3 length: 15 residues. CDR3 protein: CASSQREGGADTQYF. CDR3 DNA sequence: TGCGCCAGCAGCCAGCGGGAGGGGGGGGCAGATACGCAGTATTTT.

The CDR3 loop reads CASSRGLATAYEQYF. The CDR3 DNA is TGTGCCAGCAGCCGAGGACTAGCTACAGCCTACGAGCAGTACTTC. J is TRBJ2-7 and V is TRBV7-9; TRBD2 agrees at 8 bases. Germline CDR1 is SEHNR and CDR2 is FQNEAQ (reference sequence). This CDR3 contains 15 residues. J lost 2 bases, V lost 5 bases, and 8 bases had no gene match.

This clonotype was found a few times. This may be a read error, as it is one base from a much larger clone. The chain employs TRBV5-1 and TRBJ2-1; D is unclear. The CDR3 sequence is 14 residues long. Deletions cut 4 bases from V and 7 bases from J, with 15 bases between. Germline V gives CDR1 SGHRS, CDR2 YFSETQ. The CDR3 sequence is CASSPRGPLNEQFF. Here the CDR3 DNA reads TGCGCCAGCAGCCCGCGAGGCCCCTTAAATGAGCAGTTCTTC.

The chain has TRBV5-1 and TRBJ2-7; D is uncertain. Germline loops: CDR1 SGHRS, CDR2 YFSETQ. With 2 bases removed from V and 5 bases from J, the gap between germline ends came to 8 bases. The CDR3 contains 12 residues. The CDR3 loop is CASSLKSNEQYF. The CDR3 DNA reads as TGCGCCAGCAGCTTAAAGAGCAACGAGCAGTACTTC.

Many counts were recorded for this clonotype. The chain combines TRBV11-2 with TRBJ1-3; tentative D call: TRBD1 (5 bases). The V end lost 5 bases, the J end lost 0 bases, and 20 bases lay between the germline ends. This CDR3 is 18 amino acids long. Per germline, CDR1 SGHAT and CDR2 FQNNGV. As DNA, the CDR3 is TGTGCCAGCAGCCTCCTGGGTGGGAATAGGGGCTCTGGAAACACCATATATTTT. It is translated as CASSLLGGNRGSGNTIYF.